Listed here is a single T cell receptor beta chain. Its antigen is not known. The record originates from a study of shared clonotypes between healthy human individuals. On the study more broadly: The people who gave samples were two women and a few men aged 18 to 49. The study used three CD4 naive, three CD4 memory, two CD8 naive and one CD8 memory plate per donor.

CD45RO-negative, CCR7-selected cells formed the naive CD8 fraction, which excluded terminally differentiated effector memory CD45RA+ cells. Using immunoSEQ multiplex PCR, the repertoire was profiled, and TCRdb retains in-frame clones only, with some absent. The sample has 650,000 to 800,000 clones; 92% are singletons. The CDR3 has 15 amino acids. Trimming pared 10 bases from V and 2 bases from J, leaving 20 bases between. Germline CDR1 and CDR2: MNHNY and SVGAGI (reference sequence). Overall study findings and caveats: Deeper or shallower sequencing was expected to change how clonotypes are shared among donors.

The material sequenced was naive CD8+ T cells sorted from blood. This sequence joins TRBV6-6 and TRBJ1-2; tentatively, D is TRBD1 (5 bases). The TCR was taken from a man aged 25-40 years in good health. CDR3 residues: CATGPSLGQNYGYTF. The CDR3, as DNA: TGTGCCACCGGGCCTTCGCTGGGGCAGAACTATGGCTACACCTTC.